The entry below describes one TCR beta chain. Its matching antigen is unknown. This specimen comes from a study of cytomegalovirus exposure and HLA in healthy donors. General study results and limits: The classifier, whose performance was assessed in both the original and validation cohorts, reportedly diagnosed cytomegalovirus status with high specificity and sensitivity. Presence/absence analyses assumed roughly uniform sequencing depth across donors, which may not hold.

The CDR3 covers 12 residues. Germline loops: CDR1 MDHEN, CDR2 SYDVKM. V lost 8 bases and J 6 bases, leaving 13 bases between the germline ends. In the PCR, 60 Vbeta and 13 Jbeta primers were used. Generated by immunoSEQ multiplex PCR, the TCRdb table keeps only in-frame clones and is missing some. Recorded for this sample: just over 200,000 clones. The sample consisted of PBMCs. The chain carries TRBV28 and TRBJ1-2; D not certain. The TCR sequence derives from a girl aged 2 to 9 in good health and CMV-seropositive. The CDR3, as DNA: TGTGCCAGCGGGTCAGCGGTCAATGGCTACACCTTC. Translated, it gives CASGSAVNGYTF.